This TCR beta chain was observed in a study of a mutant IDH1 vaccine in newly diagnosed glioma. Study information: Initiation of the vaccine course occurred 4-6 weeks after radiotherapy alone, or alongside temozolomide cycles. Previous treatment comprised radiotherapy, temozolomide, or both, mostly both. Week 47 marked visit V13, whereas week 35 marked visit V12.

Worth noting for this clone: Its antigen is currently unknown.

Germline V gives CDR1 LNHNV, CDR2 YYDKDF (reference sequence). CDR3 length: 13 amino acids. The V and J ends lost 0 bases and 4 bases respectively, with 7 bases between them. The method was immunoSEQ multiplex PCR; TCRdb's version includes in-frame clones alone and lacks a portion of them. The table shows about 69,000 clones, with more than 85% occurring only once. Noted time point: week 35, safety follow-up. Each dose delivered 300 ug of mutant IDH1 20-mer peptide subcutaneously with imiquimod. The chain recombines TRBV15 with TRBJ2-7; tentatively, D is TRBD2 (5 bases). This specimen consisted of PBMCs, obtained from a glioma patient whose treatment included an IDH1 peptide vaccine. The TCR originated in a man aged 25-45 years with glioma. CDR3 bases: TGTGCCACCAGCAGAGACGAGGGATACGAGCAGTACTTC. It encodes CATSRDEGYEQYF.